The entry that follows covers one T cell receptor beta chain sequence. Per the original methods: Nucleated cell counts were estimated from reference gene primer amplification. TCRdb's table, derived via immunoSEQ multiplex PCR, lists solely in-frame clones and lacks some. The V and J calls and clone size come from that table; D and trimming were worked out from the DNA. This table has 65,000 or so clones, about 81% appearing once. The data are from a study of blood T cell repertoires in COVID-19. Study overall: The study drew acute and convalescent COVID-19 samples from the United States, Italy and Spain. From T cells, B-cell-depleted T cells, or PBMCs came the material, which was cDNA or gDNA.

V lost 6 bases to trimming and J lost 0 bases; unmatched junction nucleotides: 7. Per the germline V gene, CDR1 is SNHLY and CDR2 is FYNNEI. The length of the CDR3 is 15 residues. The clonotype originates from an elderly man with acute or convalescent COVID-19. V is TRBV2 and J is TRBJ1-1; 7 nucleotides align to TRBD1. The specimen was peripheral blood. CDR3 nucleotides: TGTGCCAGCAGGGCTAGGGGGCAGGTGAACACTGAAGCTTTCTTT. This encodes CASRARGQVNTEAFF.